A single sample gave rise to the 16 T cell receptor beta chains below, sequenced in a study of CD8+ T cells in alopecia areata. Extracted from the samples, RNA was reverse transcribed into cDNA to serve as the sequencing template. The assay was immunoSEQ multiplex PCR, and TCRdb's table has in-frame clones only and misses some. The sample lists 90,000 to 100,000 clones; 35% to 50% were seen once. The sample comprised CD4+ T cells sorted from blood. These receptors were obtained from a human donor with alopecia areata.

This clone was seen a few times. This CDR3 is CSVLAGEDTQYF. The DNA for the CDR3 is TGCAGCGTGCTAGCGGGAGAGGATACGCAGTATTTT. The V call is TRBV29-1, the J call TRBJ2-3; 10 positions agree with TRBD2. This CDR3 comprises 12 residues. CDR1 SQVTM and CDR2 ANQGSEA come from the germline V gene. V was clipped by 6 bases and J by 6 bases; unmatched bases: 3.

CDR3 in amino acids: CAWKLRGQYNEQFF. CDR3 DNA sequence: TGTGCCTGGAAACTCAGGGGGCAGTACAATGAGCAGTTCTTC. The chain is built from TRBV30 and TRBJ2-1; the match to TRBD1 covers 8 bases. Germline V CDR1 and CDR2: GTSNPN, SVGIG (reference sequence). The CDR3 loop spans 14 amino acids. V lost 4 bases to trimming and J lost 4 bases; unmatched junction nucleotides: 6. Complete variable domain (other parts from reference TRBV30 and TRBJ2-1): SQTIHQWPATLVQPVGSPLSLECTVEGTSNPNLYWYRQAAGRGLQLLFYSVGIGQISSEVPQNLSASRPQDRQFILSSKKLLLSDSGFYLCAWKLRGQYNEQFFGPGTRLTVL.

This clone was observed a handful of times. The chain recombines TRBV29-1 with TRBJ1-2, with a possible D match to TRBD1 (6 bases). CDR3 size: 17 residues. V lost 0 bases and J 2 bases, leaving 19 bases between the germline ends. Germline CDR1 SQVTM, CDR2 ANQGSEA. CDR3 amino acids: CSVEDLSEQGGNYGYTF. The CDR3 bases are TGCAGCGTTGAAGATCTGTCTGAACAGGGAGGGAACTATGGCTACACCTTC.

This rearrangement joins TRBV5-6 to TRBJ2-7; unclear D gene. Germline loops: CDR1 SGHDT, CDR2 YYEEEE. The CDR3 is made up of 10 amino acids. Written as DNA, the CDR3 is TGTGCGGTGACAACCTACGAGCAGTACTTC. Translated: CAVTTYEQYF.

Points on this clone: One end of the junction fails to match germline, which may point to a read error. The chain recombines TRBV30 with TRBJ2-6; tentative D call: TRBD2 (6 bases). Germline CDR1 is GTSNPN and CDR2 is SVGIG (reference sequence). The CDR3 is made up of 13 amino acids. This CDR3 is CARRVSGANVLTF. The DNA for the CDR3 is TGTGCCCGGAGGGTTTCTGGGGCCAACGTCCTGACTTTC.

The chain joins TRBV29-1 to TRBJ2-3, with no clear D. V lost 7 bases and J 3 bases, leaving 14 bases between the germline ends. This CDR3 comprises 13 residues. Germline V gene sequence: CDR1 SQVTM, CDR2 ANQGSEA. CDR3 in amino acids: CSAPYLGTDTQYF. CDR3 DNA sequence: TGCAGCGCACCTTACTTGGGTACAGATACGCAGTATTTT.

The chain uses TRBV30 and TRBJ1-6; D not certain. Trimming removed 7 bases from V and 1 base from J, with 11 bases in between. CDR1 GTSNPN and CDR2 SVGIG come from the germline V gene (reference sequence). The CDR3 covers 14 residues. Here the CDR3 reads CASGVQSYNSPLHF. Written as DNA, the CDR3 is TGTGCCTCCGGTGTTCAGTCCTATAATTCACCCCTCCACTTT.

This clone showed up just once. This chain links TRBV5-4 with TRBJ2-7; D is unresolved. Germline values: CDR1 SGHNT, CDR2 YYREEE (reference sequence). Trimming took off 4 bases at V and 3 bases at J, with 14 bases between the two ends. CDR3 length: 14 residues. The CDR3 spells CASSPGMTDYEQYF. CDR3 coding DNA: TGTGCCAGCAGCCCTGGGATGACGGACTACGAGCAGTACTTC.

This clone showed up just a few times. This chain connects TRBV29-1 to TRBJ2-3; D ambiguous. CDR1 is SQVTM, CDR2 ANQGSEA, per germline. This CDR3 is 13 amino acids long. V shed 3 bases and J shed 1 base, with 8 bases lying between them. CDR3 DNA sequence: TGCAGCGTTGAGTGGGTGCGCACAGATACGCAGTATTTT. Amino acids: CSVEWVRTDTQYF.

With respect to this clone: Additional DNA sequences in this sample encode the identical CDR3. The rearrangement uses TRBV30 and TRBJ1-1, with D hard to call. V was shortened by 2 bases and J by 4 bases, with 8 bases between the two germline ends. The CDR3 spans 12 residues. In germline, CDR1 is GTSNPN, CDR2 SVGIG (reference sequence). The CDR3 DNA sequence: TGTGCCTGGAGTCCAAGAAGCACTGAAGCTTTCTTT. Translating it yields CAWSPRSTEAFF.

This clone was seen more than once but under ten times. The chain is built from TRBV30 and TRBJ2-4, with D tentatively TRBD1 (6 bases). This CDR3 comprises 14 residues. Germline assignment: CDR1 GTSNPN and CDR2 SVGIG (reference sequence). V was clipped by 3 bases and J by 4 bases, with 13 bases between them. Here the CDR3 DNA reads TGTGCCTGGAGCCCTCCAGGGGCTAAAAACATTCAGTACTTC. It yields the protein CAWSPPGAKNIQYF.

The rearrangement uses TRBV14 and TRBJ2-2; tentative D call: TRBD2 (5 bases). Germline CDR1 is SGHDN and CDR2 is FVKESK. The CDR3 extends over 13 amino acids. V lost 5 bases to trimming and J lost 6 bases, with 10 bases between them. The CDR3 coding sequence is TGTGCCAGCAGCTTATACGGGGCCGGGGAGCTGTTTTTT. As protein: CASSLYGAGELFF.

This clone was seen a few times. The J gene is TRBJ2-3, the V gene TRBV5-1, with 8 bases identical to TRBD2. This CDR3 contains 14 residues. J was trimmed by 6 bases and V by 0 bases; bases with no gene match: 3. CDR1 SGHRS and CDR2 YFSETQ come from the germline V gene. DNA of the CDR3: TGCGCCAGCAGCTTGGTTAGCGGGATCGATACGCAGTATTTT. It is translated as CASSLVSGIDTQYF.

The gene calls are TRBV28 and TRBJ2-2, with 10 bases that match TRBD1. The CDR3 spans 17 residues. V was clipped by 8 bases and J by 0 bases; unmatched bases: 9. Germline V CDR1 and CDR2: MDHEN, SYDVKM. The CDR3 protein is CASFRDRGLSNTGELFF. DNA of the CDR3: TGTGCCAGCTTCCGGGACAGGGGCCTTTCGAACACCGGGGAGCTGTTTTTT.

This clone was recorded a few times. The chain employs TRBV28 and TRBJ2-2; 9 bases map to TRBD1. Germline CDR1 reads MDHEN; CDR2 reads SYDVKM. This CDR3 contains 16 residues. With V trimmed by 6 bases and J by 3 bases, 8 bases remained unmatched. The CDR3 loop is CASRRTGGADTGELFF. The CDR3 DNA reads as TGTGCCAGCAGACGCACAGGGGGCGCGGACACCGGGGAGCTGTTTTTT.

The chain recombines TRBV27 with TRBJ2-7; D remains unclear. CDR3 length: 15 amino acids. In germline, CDR1 is MNHEY, CDR2 SMNVEV (reference sequence). V was pared by 7 bases and J by 2 bases, with 18 bases between. The CDR3, as DNA: TGTGCCAGCAAAGTCCGCAGTCTGGGTACCTACGAGCAGTACTTC. It specifies CASKVRSLGTYEQYF.